Sequencing of this T cell receptor (beta chain) was carried out in a study of regulatory and conventional T cells in RAG deficiency. Sequencing used immunoSEQ multiplex PCR; TCRdb keeps in-frame clones, though not all of them. The repertoire has 30,000 to 35,000 clones, approximately 90% of them found once; the top ten carry about 5%. Trimming pared 6 bases from V and 6 bases from J, leaving 9 bases between. The CDR3 is 11 residues long. Germline lookup yields CDR1 MNHEY and CDR2 SMNVEV (reference sequence). This same sample was also part of a study on regulatory T cells. From that second work: The primer mix had 52 TRBV and 13 TRBJ primers.

The sequence derives from a human donor in good health. The V gene is TRBV27, the J gene TRBJ2-7; D call uncertain. Sequenced material: CD8+ T cells sorted from blood. The CDR3 coding sequence is TGTGCCAGCAGCCCCCCCGGCGAGCAGTACTTC. This gives the protein CASSPPGEQYF.